The present T cell receptor beta chain was sequenced within a study of early T cells in non-severe SARS-CoV-2 infection (dated by TCRdb to the early 2020s). For the wider study: Because TCR sequencing was done on bulk RNA from unsorted whole blood, the alpha and beta chains could not be paired.

This clonotype was recorded only once. Its target antigen remains unknown. No base quality values were provided; no much bigger clone lies one nucleotide off. A single read is weak support. The CDR3 contains 14 residues, cysteine and phenylalanine counted. Only the CDR3 portion is preserved as DNA: 42 bases, with reading frame beginning at the first base. CDR1 MNHNY and CDR2 SVGAGI are derived from the germline V gene (reference sequence). Relative to germline, V is 8 bases shorter and J is 0 bases shorter, with 11 bases between their ends. Set within a cohort of healthcare workers in London, UK, this nested case-control study involved weekly PCR testing of nasopharyngeal swabs along with blood sampling. Between 23 and 31 March 2020, the week of the UK lockdown, healthcare workers were enrolled and then followed up weekly for as long as 16 weeks. The receptor library was made with 5' RACE. The reads were generated on a NextSeq 500. Unique molecular identifiers were attached to individual cDNA molecules in the TCR library protocol so that sequencing error and PCR bias could be corrected. Both TCR alpha and beta chains were sequenced, and tight co-correlation was observed between alpha and beta sequence abundances in each sample. Under the source paper's analysis protocol: Decombinator V4 was used to annotate TCR sequences for V gene, J gene and CDR3. TCRs were defined as expanded if a significant change between any two time points was detected under a Poisson model with p below 0.0001. Abundances of TCRs were expressed as counts per million after normalisation to the total number of TCRs sequenced in each sample. TRAV1-2 paired with TRAJ12, TRAJ20 or TRAJ33 defined MAIT TCRs, while TRAV10 paired with TRAJ18 defined iNKT TCRs. VDJdb, accessed 1 November 2021, was searched for CMV, EBV and SARS-CoV-2 annotated TCRs, with TCRs annotated for multiple antigens excluded. TCRdb redid the processing of the public reads, applying fastp at Q25 and MiXCR, and retained in-frame beta chains. Each record represents a unique CDR3 protein, reported with the most common genes and DNA among its rows. These V and J calls derive from TCRdb rather than the authors' analysis. The sample records around 56,000 distinct CDR3 sequences, around 14% of which are singletons. Together, the top ten hold about 10% of the sample.

Overall results and qualifications from the work: VDJdb matching was skewed toward anti-spike CD8 responses and likely underestimated virus-specific expansions by missing private and CD4 specificities.

The TCR originated in an adult who was a healthcare worker with PCR-confirmed SARS-CoV-2 infection or an uninfected control (not recorded which). Sequenced material: whole blood, taken at baseline. The chain is made from TRBV6-6 and TRBJ2-4, with the D gene too uncertain to name. The bases are TGTGCCAGCTCCCGTGACTTAGCCAAAAACATTCAGTACTTC. This yields the protein CASSRDLAKNIQYF.